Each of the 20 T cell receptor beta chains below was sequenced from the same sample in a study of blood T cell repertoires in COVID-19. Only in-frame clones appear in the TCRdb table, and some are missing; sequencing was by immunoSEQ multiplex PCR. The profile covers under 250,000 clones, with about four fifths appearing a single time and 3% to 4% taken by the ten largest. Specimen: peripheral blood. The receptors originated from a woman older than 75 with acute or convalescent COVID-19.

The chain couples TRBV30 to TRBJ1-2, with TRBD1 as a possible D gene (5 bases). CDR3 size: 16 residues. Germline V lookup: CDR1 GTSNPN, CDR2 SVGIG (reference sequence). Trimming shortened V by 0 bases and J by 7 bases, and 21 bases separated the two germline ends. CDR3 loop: CAWSVPGREVLVGYTF. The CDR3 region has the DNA TGTGCCTGGAGTGTACCCGGCAGGGAGGTGTTGGTTGGCTACACCTTC.

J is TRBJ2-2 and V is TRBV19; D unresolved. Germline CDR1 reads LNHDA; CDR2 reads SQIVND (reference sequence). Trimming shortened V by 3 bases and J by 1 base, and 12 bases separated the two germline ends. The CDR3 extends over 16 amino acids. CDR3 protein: CASSISGSRNTGELFF. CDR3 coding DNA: TGTGCCAGTAGTATTTCAGGATCCCGGAACACCGGGGAGCTGTTTTTT. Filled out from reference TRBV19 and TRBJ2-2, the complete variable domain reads DGGITQSPKYLFRKEGQNVTLSCEQNLNHDAMYWYRQDPGQGLRLIYYSQIVNDFQKGDIAEGYSVSREKKESFPLTVTSAQKNPTAFYLCASSISGSRNTGELFFGEGSRLTVL.

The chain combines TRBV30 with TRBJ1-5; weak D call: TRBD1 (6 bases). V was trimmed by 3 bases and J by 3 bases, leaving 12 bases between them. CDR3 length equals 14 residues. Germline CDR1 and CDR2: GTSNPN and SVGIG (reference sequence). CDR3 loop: CAWREGQSNQPQHF. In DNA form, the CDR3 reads TGTGCCTGGAGGGAAGGACAGTCCAATCAGCCCCAGCATTTT. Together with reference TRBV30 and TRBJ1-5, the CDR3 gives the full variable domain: SQTIHQWPATLVQPVGSPLSLECTVEGTSNPNLYWYRQAAGRGLQLLFYSVGIGQISSEVPQNLSASRPQDRQFILSSKKLLLSDSGFYLCAWREGQSNQPQHFGDGTRLSIL.

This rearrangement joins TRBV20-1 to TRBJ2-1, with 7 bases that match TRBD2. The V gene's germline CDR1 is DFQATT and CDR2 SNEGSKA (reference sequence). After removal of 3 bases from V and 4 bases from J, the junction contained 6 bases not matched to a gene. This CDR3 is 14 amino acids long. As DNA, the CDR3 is TGCAGTGCTAGTTCGCGGGGGATATACAATGAGCAGTTCTTC. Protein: CSASSRGIYNEQFF.

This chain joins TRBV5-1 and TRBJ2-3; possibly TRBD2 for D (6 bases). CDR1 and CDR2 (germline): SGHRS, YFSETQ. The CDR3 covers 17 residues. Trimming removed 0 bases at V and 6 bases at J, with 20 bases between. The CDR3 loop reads CASSLVPSAISLDTQYF. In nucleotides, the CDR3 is TGCGCCAGCAGCTTGGTCCCTAGCGCGATATCTCTCGATACGCAGTATTTT.

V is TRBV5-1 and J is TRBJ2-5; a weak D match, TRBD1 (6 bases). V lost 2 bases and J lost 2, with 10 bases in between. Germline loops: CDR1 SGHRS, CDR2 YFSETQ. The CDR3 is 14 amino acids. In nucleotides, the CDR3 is TGCGCCAGCAGCTTTGGGACATCTCAAGAGACCCAGTACTTC. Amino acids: CASSFGTSQETQYF.

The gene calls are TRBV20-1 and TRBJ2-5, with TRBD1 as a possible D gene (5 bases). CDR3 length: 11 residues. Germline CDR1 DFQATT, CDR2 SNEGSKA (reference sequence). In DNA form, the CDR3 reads TGCAGCGGACAACACCAAGAGACCCAGTACTTC. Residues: CSGQHQETQYF.

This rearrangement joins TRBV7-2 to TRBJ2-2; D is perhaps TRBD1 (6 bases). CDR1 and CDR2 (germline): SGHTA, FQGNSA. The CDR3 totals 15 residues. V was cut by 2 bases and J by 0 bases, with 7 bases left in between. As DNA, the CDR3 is TGTGCCAGCAGCTTAAACAGGGCGAACACCGGGGAGCTGTTTTTT. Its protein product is CASSLNRANTGELFF.

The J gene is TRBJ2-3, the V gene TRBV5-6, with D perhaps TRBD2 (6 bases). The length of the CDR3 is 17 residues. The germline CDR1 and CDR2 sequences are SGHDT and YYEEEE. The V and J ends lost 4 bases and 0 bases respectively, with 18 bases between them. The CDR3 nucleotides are TGTGCCAGCAGCGCCCCCGTGGGCGGGGTAAGCACAGATACGCAGTATTTT. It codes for CASSAPVGGVSTDTQYF.

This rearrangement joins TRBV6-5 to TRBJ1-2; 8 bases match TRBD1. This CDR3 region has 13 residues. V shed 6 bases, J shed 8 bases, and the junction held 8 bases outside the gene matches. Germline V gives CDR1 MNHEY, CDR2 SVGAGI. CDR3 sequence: CASRDGTGGGYTF. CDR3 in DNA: TGTGCCAGCAGGGACGGGACAGGCGGGGGCTACACCTTC.

CDR3 sequence: CASSPRRGTNEQYF. In nucleotides, the CDR3 is TGTGCCAGCAGCCCGAGACGAGGTACCAACGAGCAGTACTTC. The gene calls are TRBV11-3 and TRBJ2-7; D is unclear. Germline CDR1 and CDR2: SGHNT and YENEEA. The V and J ends lost 5 bases and 5 bases respectively, with 16 bases between them. The CDR3 has 14 amino acids.

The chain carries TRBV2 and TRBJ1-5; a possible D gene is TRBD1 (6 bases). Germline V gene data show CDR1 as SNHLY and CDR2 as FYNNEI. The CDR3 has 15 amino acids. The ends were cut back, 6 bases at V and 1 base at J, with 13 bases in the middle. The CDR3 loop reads CASRRNGQSNQPQHF. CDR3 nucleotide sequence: TGTGCCAGCAGGAGAAACGGACAGAGCAATCAGCCCCAGCATTTT.

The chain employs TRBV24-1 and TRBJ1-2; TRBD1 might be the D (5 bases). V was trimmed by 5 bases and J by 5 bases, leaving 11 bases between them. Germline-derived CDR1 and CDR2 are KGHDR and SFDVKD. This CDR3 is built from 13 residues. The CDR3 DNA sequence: TGTGCCACCAGTGGACAGAAAAATTATGGCTACACCTTC. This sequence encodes CATSGQKNYGYTF.

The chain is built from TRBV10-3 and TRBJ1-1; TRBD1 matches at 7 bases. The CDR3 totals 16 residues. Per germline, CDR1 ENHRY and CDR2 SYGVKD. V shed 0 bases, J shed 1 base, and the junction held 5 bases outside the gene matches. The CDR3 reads CAISESVNRGNTEAFF. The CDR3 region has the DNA TGTGCCATCAGTGAGTCGGTGAACAGGGGGAACACTGAAGCTTTCTTT.

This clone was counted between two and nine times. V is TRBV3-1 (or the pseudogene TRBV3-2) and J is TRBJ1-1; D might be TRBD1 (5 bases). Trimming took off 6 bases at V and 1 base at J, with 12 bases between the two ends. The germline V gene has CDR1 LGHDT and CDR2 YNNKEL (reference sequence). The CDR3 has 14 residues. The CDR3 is CASRWGVGNTEAFF. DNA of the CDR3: TGTGCCAGCAGGTGGGGGGTTGGGAACACTGAAGCTTTCTTT.

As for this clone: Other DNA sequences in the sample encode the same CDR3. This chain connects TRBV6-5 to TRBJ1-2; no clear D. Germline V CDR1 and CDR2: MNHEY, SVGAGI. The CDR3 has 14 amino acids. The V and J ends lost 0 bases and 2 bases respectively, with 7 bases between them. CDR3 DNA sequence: TGTGCCAGCAGTTACTCGGGCAGCAACTATGGCTACACCTTC. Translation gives CASSYSGSNYGYTF.

The CDR3 coding sequence is TGTGCCATCACCTTGACTGAGGTCGGAAACACCATATATTTT. This sequence encodes CAITLTEVGNTIYF. This chain links TRBV10-3 with TRBJ1-3; D unresolved. The CDR3 spans 14 residues. Germline V gene data show CDR1 as ENHRY and CDR2 as SYGVKD. Between the trimmed V and J ends, which lost 7 bases and 4 bases, there was a span of 14 bases.

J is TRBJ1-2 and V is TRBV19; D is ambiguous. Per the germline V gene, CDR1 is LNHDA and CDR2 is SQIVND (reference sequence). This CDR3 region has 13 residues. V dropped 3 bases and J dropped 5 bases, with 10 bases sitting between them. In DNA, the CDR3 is TGTGCCAGTAGTATCGCCCCGCAGTATGGCTACACCTTC. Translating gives CASSIAPQYGYTF.

CDR3 coding DNA: TGTGCCAGTAGTATATTAAAGAACACCGGGGAGCTGTTTTTT. It translates to CASSILKNTGELFF. The J gene is TRBJ2-2, the V gene TRBV19; D not resolved. V was clipped by 2 bases and J by 1 base, with 5 bases between them. The CDR3 loop spans 14 amino acids. Germline CDR1 is LNHDA and CDR2 is SQIVND (reference sequence).

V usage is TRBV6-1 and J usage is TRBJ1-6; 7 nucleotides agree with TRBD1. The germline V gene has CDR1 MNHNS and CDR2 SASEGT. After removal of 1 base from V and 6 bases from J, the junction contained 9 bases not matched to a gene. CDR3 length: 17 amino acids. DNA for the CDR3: TGTGCCAGCAGTGAAGGACAGGGCGGGATGGGTAATTCACCCCTCCACTTT. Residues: CASSEGQGGMGNSPLHF.